This T cell receptor beta chain emerged from a study of shared clonotypes between healthy human individuals. V lost 6 bases to trimming and J lost 6 bases; unmatched junction nucleotides: 11. CDR3 length: 16 amino acids. Germline CDR1 SGHVS, CDR2 FQNEAQ. Roughly 33,000 T cell genomes, or roughly 200 ng DNA, went into the sorted-subset replicate PCRs. Measured with immunoSEQ multiplex PCR; TCRdb has only the in-frame clones, and not every one. In the table there are almost 750,000 clones, just under 75% of which are singletons. Every donor, a Caucasian adult, lived in Nashville, Tennessee. Sequences were obtained from memory CD4+ T cells sorted from blood. The subset is: CD45RA-negative fraction. The receptor comes from a woman younger than 45 in good health. This chain connects TRBV7-8 to TRBJ2-1; 10 positions match TRBD2. This CDR3 is CASSLRELAGVNEQFF. Here the CDR3 DNA reads TGTGCCAGCAGTCTTCGAGAGCTAGCGGGAGTCAATGAGCAGTTCTTC.